This entry lists 27 T cell receptor beta chains sequenced from one sample in a study of Graves' ophthalmopathy and Graves' hyperthyroidism (dated by TCRdb to the late 2010s). Reads for this sample came from an Illumina HiSeq 2000. TCR beta CDR3 regions were amplified from RNA transcripts for repertoire sequencing. The first round was an RT-PCR using HTBI primers with the Qiagen OneStep RT-PCR kit, and this first round was followed by a second-round multiplex PCR, then size selection and purification. In-frame beta chains were kept once TCRdb had trimmed the public reads at Q25 with fastp and called clones with MiXCR. Every distinct CDR3 protein forms one entry, paired with its most common genes and DNA. For this sample there are hundreds of thousands of distinct CDR3 sequences; about 16% appear just once. Clones ranked in the top ten supply roughly 7% of the sample. Sequences were obtained from peripheral blood. These receptors were collected from a woman aged 18-30 years with stable Graves' hyperthyroidism. Donor details come from another sample of the same person, matched by shared clones.

There are many counts of this clonotype. The rearrangement links TRBV7-2 to TRBJ1-1; D is ambiguous. The V end was cut by 5 bases, the J end by 1 base, with 11 bases between. This CDR3 has 14 amino acids. Germline V gene sequence: CDR1 SGHTA, CDR2 FQGNSA. The CDR3 loop is CASSRGVGNTEAFF. DNA for the CDR3: TGTGCCAGCAGCCGCGGGGTTGGGAACACTGAAGCTTTCTTT.

The sample holds many counts of this clonotype. The V gene is TRBV11-2, the J gene TRBJ1-2, with D unresolved. There are 14 residues in the CDR3. Looked up from germline, CDR1 is SGHAT and CDR2 is FQNNGV. V was clipped by 4 bases and J by 8 bases, with 17 bases between them. CDR3 sequence reads: CASSSPAAFWGYTF. The DNA of the CDR3 is TGTGCCAGCAGCTCCCCAGCGGCGTTCTGGGGCTACACCTTC.

This clonotype has just a few counts. This rearrangement joins TRBV24-1 to TRBJ1-1; D remains ambiguous. The CDR3 is made up of 17 amino acids. The germline V and J ends were trimmed by 0 bases and 0 bases, with 13 bases remaining between them. The V gene's germline CDR1 is KGHDR and CDR2 SFDVKD. DNA for the CDR3: TGTGCCACCAGTGATTTGTACTTATCGAAGATGAACACTGAAGCTTTCTTT. It is translated as CATSDLYLSKMNTEAFF.

About this clonotype itself: Possible read error: a much larger clone is one base away. CDR3 DNA sequence: TGTGCCAGCAAACGGGGTAGCAATCAGCCCCAGCATTTT. It specifies CASKRGSNQPQHF. The chain links TRBV6-1 to TRBJ1-5; D gene uncertain. With 7 bases removed from V and 0 bases from J, the gap between germline ends came to 7 bases. This CDR3 region has 13 residues. Per the germline V gene, CDR1 is MNHNS and CDR2 is SASEGT.

V usage is TRBV11-2 and J usage is TRBJ2-7; D may be TRBD2 (6 bases). Germline V gives CDR1 SGHAT, CDR2 FQNNGV. This CDR3 contains 16 residues. The ends were cut back, 4 bases at V and 7 bases at J, with 23 bases in the middle. The CDR3 loop is CASSSNPGLLPGEQYF. The DNA for the CDR3 is TGTGCCAGCAGCTCCAACCCGGGACTTCTCCCGGGGGAGCAGTACTTC.

This clonotype was picked up a small number of times. The rearrangement uses TRBV12-3 or TRBV12-4 and TRBJ1-6; TRBD1 matches at 11 bases. The CDR3 has 15 amino acids. V trimming: 6 bases; J trimming: 7 bases; junction bases outside the gene matches: 5. CDR3: CASSRRTGGNSPLHF. The CDR3, as DNA: TGTGCCAGCAGCCGACGGACAGGGGGCAATTCACCCCTCCACTTT.

This clonotype was counted at least ten times. The rearrangement joins TRBV11-2 to TRBJ1-5, with unresolved D. Trimming shortened V by 1 base and J by 0 bases, and 7 bases separated the two germline ends. From germline, CDR1 is SGHAT and CDR2 FQNNGV. This CDR3 spans 15 amino acids. The CDR3 nucleotides read TGTGCCAGCAGCTTAGGGGATTTTAGCAATCAGCCCCAGCATTTT. Translation gives CASSLGDFSNQPQHF.

This chain uses TRBV5-4 with TRBJ2-2; D perhaps matches TRBD1 (7 bases). Germline V gene sequence: CDR1 SGHNT, CDR2 YYREEE (reference sequence). This CDR3 has 19 residues. Trimming left V 0 bases short and J 2 bases short, with 20 bases between. The CDR3 nucleotides read TGTGCCAGCAGCTTGGAAGGGTCCCGACAGGGAGGCAACACCGGGGAGCTGTTTTTT. Translation gives CASSLEGSRQGGNTGELFF.

The table lists this clonotype with a few counts. This chain joins TRBV3-1 and TRBJ2-2, with D possibly being TRBD2 (5 bases). Germline V gene data show CDR1 as LGHDT and CDR2 as YNNKEL (reference sequence). V was cut by 0 bases and J by 6 bases, with 8 bases left in between. The CDR3 runs to 14 residues. CDR3 coding DNA: TGTGCCAGCAGCCAAGATCAGAGGGCCGGGGAGCTGTTTTTT. As protein: CASSQDQRAGELFF.

As for this clonotype: Given a much more abundant clone one base away, this may be a read error. The chain joins TRBV27 to TRBJ1-2; D possibly corresponds to TRBD1 (5 bases). This CDR3 has 13 residues. The germline gives CDR1 MNHEY, CDR2 SMNVEV (reference sequence). Trimming cost V 4 bases and J 6 bases, with 12 bases left between them. The CDR3 spells CASSSRVFHGYTF. CDR3 bases: TGTGCCAGCAGTTCCAGGGTTTTCCATGGCTACACCTTC.

This clonotype was seen a single time. This sequence joins TRBV5-6 and TRBJ2-5; weak D call: TRBD2 (5 bases). This CDR3 has 18 amino acids. Germline CDR1 SGHDT, CDR2 YYEEEE. Between the trimmed V and J ends, which lost 0 bases and 5 bases, there was a span of 23 bases. The CDR3, as DNA: TGTGCCAGCAGCTTGGAGGGCAGGAGGTCATTTGGTCGGGAGACCCAGTACTTC. It encodes CASSLEGRRSFGRETQYF.

This clonotype has more than one count but fewer than ten. A much bigger clone sits one base away, suggesting this may be a read error. The CDR3 region has the DNA TGTGCCAGCAGTCTCGAGACATCGAACTATGGCTACACCTTC. It encodes CASSLETSNYGYTF. The J gene is TRBJ1-2, the V gene TRBV12-3 or TRBV12-4, with unresolved D. Trimming removed 5 bases from V and 2 bases from J, with 12 bases in between. This CDR3 is 14 amino acids long.

About this clonotype: Mismatch with germline at one junction end may stem from a read error. J is TRBJ1-6 and V is TRBV6-5, with unresolved D. Per germline, CDR1 MNHEY and CDR2 SVGAGI. The CDR3 contains 16 residues. As DNA, the CDR3 is TGTGTCAGCAGTTACTCGATCTCCAGTAGGAACTCACCCCTCCACTTT. As protein: CVSSYSISSRNSPLHF.

The CDR3 spells CASSYLGLGTQYF. Written as DNA, the CDR3 is TGTGCCAGCAGTTACTTGGGCTTGGGGACCCAGTACTTC. The chain carries TRBV6-2 or TRBV6-3 and TRBJ2-5; D ambiguous. The CDR3 is 13 amino acids. V was cut by 1 base and J by 7 bases, with 10 bases left in between. Germline values: CDR1 MNHEY, CDR2 SVGEGT.

This clonotype came up many times. V usage is TRBV20-1 and J usage is TRBJ1-6; 8 positions match TRBD1. The germline CDR1 and CDR2 sequences are DFQATT and SNEGSKA (reference sequence). The J segment lost 9 bases and the V segment lost 1 base, leaving 11 bases of the junction unmatched. CDR3 length equals 16 residues. CDR3 region: CSARGIAGGVFSPLHF. The CDR3, as DNA: TGCAGTGCTAGAGGAATCGCAGGGGGCGTTTTTTCACCCCTCCACTTT.

This clonotype was seen at least ten times. The chain is built from TRBV11-3 and TRBJ1-1; a weak D match, TRBD1 (6 bases). There are 13 residues in the CDR3. V shed 4 bases and J shed 14 bases, with 20 bases lying between them. Germline assignment: CDR1 SGHNT and CDR2 YENEEA. The CDR3 reads CASSSGGAGEWFF. In DNA, the CDR3 is TGTGCCAGCAGCTCCGGGGGGGCCGGCGAGTGGTTCTTT.

The genes are TRBV12-3 or TRBV12-4 and TRBJ1-3; unclear D gene. V lost 3 bases and J 0 bases, leaving 12 bases between the germline ends. This CDR3 spans 16 amino acids. The CDR3 is CASSLPGIISGNTIYF. CDR3 sequence (DNA): TGTGCCAGCAGTTTGCCGGGTATCATCTCTGGAAACACCATATATTTT.

This clonotype was seen many times. The chain uses TRBV4-2 and TRBJ2-5; possibly TRBD2 for D (5 bases). V gave up 0 bases and J gave up 1 base, with 9 bases separating them. CDR3 length: 15 residues. Looked up from germline, CDR1 is LGHNA and CDR2 is YNFKEQ. The CDR3 here is CASSQEAGTQETQYF. CDR3 bases: TGTGCCAGCAGCCAAGAGGCGGGTACCCAAGAGACCCAGTACTTC.

This clonotype appeared many times. The V gene is TRBV4-2, the J gene TRBJ2-2; no firm D call. Germline V gene sequence: CDR1 LGHNA, CDR2 YNFKEQ. Trimming removed 1 base from V and 4 bases from J, with 13 bases in between. This CDR3 region has 16 residues. The chain's CDR3 is CASSQVQVGTTGELFF. CDR3 nucleotide sequence: TGTGCCAGCAGCCAAGTTCAAGTAGGCACCACCGGGGAGCTGTTTTTT.

Comment on this clonotype: The CDR3 carries no conserved terminal phenylalanine or tryptophan, so it likely arises from a read error. This chain uses TRBV6-1 with TRBJ1-1, with 11 nucleotides matching TRBD1. The CDR3 has 17 amino acids. The trim removed 7 bases at V and 4 bases at J, leaving 14 bases unmatched. In germline, CDR1 is MNHNS, CDR2 SASEGT. The CDR3 reads CASTHLGTGGISTEAFV. As DNA, the CDR3 is TGTGCCAGCACCCACTTGGGGACAGGGGGGATTTCCACTGAAGCTTTCGTT.

There are many counts of this clonotype. The chain combines TRBV7-2 with TRBJ2-2, with no clear D. There are 12 residues in the CDR3. V was pared by 3 bases and J by 9 bases, with 8 bases between. Germline CDR1 SGHTA, CDR2 FQGNSA. In DNA, the CDR3 is TGTGCCAGCAGCTTCGGCCCCCGGGAGCTGTTTTTT. Its protein is CASSFGPRELFF.

This clonotype was seen at least ten times. V usage is TRBV7-2 and J usage is TRBJ2-7; possible D gene TRBD1, 5 bases. Trimming cost V 7 bases and J 1 base, with 17 bases left between them. The CDR3 has 15 amino acids. Germline CDR1 and CDR2: SGHTA and FQGNSA. The DNA for the CDR3 is TGTGCCAGCACCCCCAATGAACCAGGGTCCTACGAGCAGTACTTC. This translates into CASTPNEPGSYEQYF.

The rearrangement joins TRBV28 to TRBJ2-7; D might be TRBD1 (6 bases). Germline V gene data show CDR1 as MDHEN and CDR2 as SYDVKM. The CDR3 spans 13 residues. V lost 5 bases to trimming and J lost 2 bases, with 10 bases between them. Here the CDR3 DNA reads TGTGCCAGCAGTGGTACAGGGCCCTACGAGCAGTACTTC. Amino acid sequence: CASSGTGPYEQYF.

The CDR3 region is CAIAGDRSTETGELFF. DNA of the CDR3: TGTGCCATCGCTGGGGATAGATCGACTGAGACCGGGGAGCTGTTTTTT. J is TRBJ2-2 and V is TRBV10-3; D is uncertain. The CDR3 is made up of 16 amino acids. Deletions cut 8 bases from V and 5 bases from J, with 21 bases between. Germline V gives CDR1 ENHRY, CDR2 SYGVKD.

V gene TRBV29-1 combines with J gene TRBJ2-2, with TRBD2 identical over 8 bases. V shed 7 bases and J 3 bases; nucleotides not matched to a gene: 4. In germline, CDR1 is SQVTM, CDR2 ANQGSEA. This CDR3 is built from 13 residues. The DNA of the CDR3 is TGCAGCGCGGGGGGGATCGACACCGGGGAGCTGTTTTTT. This gives the protein CSAGGIDTGELFF.

This clonotype was picked up many times. The gene calls are TRBV11-2 and TRBJ2-2, with a weak D call TRBD1 (8 bases). Trimming took 6 bases from V and 7 from J, leaving 15 bases between them. CDR3 length equals 14 residues. Germline CDR1 reads SGHAT; CDR2 reads FQNNGV. The CDR3 loop reads CASRQTGGDGELFF. DNA for the CDR3: TGTGCCAGCAGACAAACAGGGGGGGACGGGGAGCTGTTTTTT. Variable domain in full (rest from reference TRBV11-2 and TRBJ2-2): EAGVAQSPRYKIIEKRQSVAFWCNPISGHATLYWYQQILGQGPKLLIQFQNNGVVDDSQLPKDRFSAERLKGVDSTLKIQPAKLEDSAVYLCASRQTGGDGELFFGEGSRLTVL.

This clonotype was seen repeatedly, ten times or more. The chain recombines TRBV20-1 with TRBJ1-1; TRBD1 matches at 8 bases. CDR3 size: 11 residues. Germline V gene sequence: CDR1 DFQATT, CDR2 SNEGSKA (reference sequence). The ends lost 6 bases at V and 8 bases at J; junction bases unmatched: 5. CDR3 sequence reads: CSAGGQAEAFF. The CDR3 DNA follows: TGCAGTGCCGGGGGACAGGCGGAAGCTTTCTTT.